This T cell receptor (beta chain) was sequenced in a study of cytomegalovirus exposure and HLA in healthy donors. Study-level information: As an earlier analysis found, 150 million to 200 million T cells yielded about 120 million unique TCR beta sequences. Among the 398 genotyped donors, approximately 81% were placed in the Caucasian-associated ancestry cluster. Regarding the study as a whole: Common viral pathogens seemed to be connected with several of the most significant clusters, according to a later analysis.

The study ran its PCR with 60 Vbeta and 13 Jbeta primers. Method: immunoSEQ multiplex PCR; TCRdb's copy keeps in-frame clones and lacks some. In the table there are approximately 120,000 clones, 83% of which are singletons. For this clone: Its specificity is not known.

This receptor was obtained from a woman in her forties in good health and CMV-seropositive. Sequencing was carried out using PBMCs.

The CDR3 protein is CAWSPTSLAAQYF. The CDR3 DNA sequence: TGTGCCTGGAGTCCGACTAGTCTGGCCGCGCAGTATTTT. The V call is TRBV30, the J call TRBJ2-3, with a weak D call TRBD2 (6 bases). This CDR3 has 13 residues. Germline lookup yields CDR1 GTSNPN and CDR2 SVGIG (reference sequence). Trimming stripped 2 bases from V and 10 bases from J, with 16 bases between.